The T cell receptor beta chain described here comes from a study of CD8 T cells in ankylosing spondylitis. Overall study results and limits: Relatively scarce in peripheral blood, disease-linked clones were CD8+.

This clonotype has ten or more counts. Its matching antigen is unknown. 5'-RACE, quantitative and with molecular barcodes, yielded the TCR beta libraries. TCRdb recomputed calls from the 5' RACE reads with MiXCR, one row per CDR3 protein. The table shows 300,000 to 350,000 distinct CDR3 sequences, with 14% to 15% occurring only once. The CDR3 contains 20 residues. V dropped 6 bases and J dropped 0; count of bases not matched to a gene: 15. Sequenced: blood, either unsorted or a sorted T cell fraction (not recorded which). The chain has TRBV12-3 or TRBV12-4 and TRBJ2-3; 13 bases are shared with TRBD2. The clonotype comes from a male donor with ankylosing spondylitis or in good health (not recorded which). The DNA for the CDR3 is TGTGCCAGCAGATTTAGAGGACTAGCGGGAGTGTTTTCTAGCACAGATACGCAGTATTTT. Protein: CASRFRGLAGVFSSTDTQYF.